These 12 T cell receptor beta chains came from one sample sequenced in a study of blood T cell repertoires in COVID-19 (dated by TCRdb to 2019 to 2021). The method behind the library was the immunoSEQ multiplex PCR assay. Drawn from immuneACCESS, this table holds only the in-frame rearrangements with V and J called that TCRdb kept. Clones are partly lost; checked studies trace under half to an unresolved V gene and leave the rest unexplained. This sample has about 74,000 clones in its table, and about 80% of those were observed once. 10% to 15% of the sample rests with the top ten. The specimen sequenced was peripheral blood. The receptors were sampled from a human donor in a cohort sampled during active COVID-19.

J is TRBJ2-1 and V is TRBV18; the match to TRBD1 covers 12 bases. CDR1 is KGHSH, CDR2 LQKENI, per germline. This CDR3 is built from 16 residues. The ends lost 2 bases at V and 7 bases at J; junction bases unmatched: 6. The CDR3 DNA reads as TGTGCCAGCTCACCAACGGGACAGGGGGCGAATAATGAGCAGTTCTTC. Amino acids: CASSPTGQGANNEQFF.

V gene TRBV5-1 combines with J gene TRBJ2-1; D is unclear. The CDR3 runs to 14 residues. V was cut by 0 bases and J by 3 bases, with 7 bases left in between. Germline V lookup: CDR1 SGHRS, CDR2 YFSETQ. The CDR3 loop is CASSLDADYNEQFF. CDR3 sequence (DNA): TGCGCCAGCAGCTTGGACGCGGACTACAATGAGCAGTTCTTC.

DNA for the CDR3: TGTGCCAGTAGTGCCCTTATGCGGGTCCACTCTGGAAACACCATATATTTT. It is translated as CASSALMRVHSGNTIYF. The chain employs TRBV19 and TRBJ1-3; no clear D gene. Germline-derived CDR1 and CDR2 are LNHDA and SQIVND (reference sequence). V was clipped by 5 bases and J by 0 bases, with 17 bases between them. The CDR3 runs to 17 residues. The whole variable domain, remainder taken from reference TRBV19 and TRBJ1-3, is DGGITQSPKYLFRKEGQNVTLSCEQNLNHDAMYWYRQDPGQGLRLIYYSQIVNDFQKGDIAEGYSVSREKKESFPLTVTSAQKNPTAFYLCASSALMRVHSGNTIYFGEGSWLTVV.

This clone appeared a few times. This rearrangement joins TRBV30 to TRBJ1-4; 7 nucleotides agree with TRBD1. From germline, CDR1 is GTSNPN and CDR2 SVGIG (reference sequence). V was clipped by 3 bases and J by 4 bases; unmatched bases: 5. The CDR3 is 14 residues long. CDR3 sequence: CAWRETGFNEKLFF. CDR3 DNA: TGTGCCTGGAGGGAGACAGGGTTTAATGAAAAACTGTTTTTT.

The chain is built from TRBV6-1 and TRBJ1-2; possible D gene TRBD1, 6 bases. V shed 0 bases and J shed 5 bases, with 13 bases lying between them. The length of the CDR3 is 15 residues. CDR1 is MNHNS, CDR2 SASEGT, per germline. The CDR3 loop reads CASSEARRGGYGYTF. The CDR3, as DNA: TGTGCCAGCAGTGAAGCCCGGAGGGGGGGGTATGGCTACACCTTC.

CDR3 region: CASSPTSGGLYNEQFF. In DNA, the CDR3 is TGTGCCAGCTCACCAACTAGCGGGGGCCTATACAATGAGCAGTTCTTC. This sequence joins TRBV18 and TRBJ2-1; 11 positions match TRBD2. With 2 bases clipped from V and 4 bases from J, the junction kept 4 bases outside the gene matches. Germline CDR1 is KGHSH and CDR2 is LQKENI. The CDR3 is 16 residues long.

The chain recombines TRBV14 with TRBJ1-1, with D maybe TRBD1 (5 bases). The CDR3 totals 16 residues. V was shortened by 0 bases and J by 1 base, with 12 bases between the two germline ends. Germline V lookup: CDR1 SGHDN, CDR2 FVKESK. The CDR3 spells CASSQDGWGGNTEAFF. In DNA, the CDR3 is TGTGCCAGCAGCCAAGATGGCTGGGGGGGGAACACTGAAGCTTTCTTT.

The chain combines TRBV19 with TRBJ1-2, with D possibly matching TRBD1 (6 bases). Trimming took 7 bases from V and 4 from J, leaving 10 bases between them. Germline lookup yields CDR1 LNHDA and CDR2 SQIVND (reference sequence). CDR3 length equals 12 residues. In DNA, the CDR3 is TGTGCCAGTACATCAGGGGTCTATGGCTACACCTTC. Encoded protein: CASTSGVYGYTF.

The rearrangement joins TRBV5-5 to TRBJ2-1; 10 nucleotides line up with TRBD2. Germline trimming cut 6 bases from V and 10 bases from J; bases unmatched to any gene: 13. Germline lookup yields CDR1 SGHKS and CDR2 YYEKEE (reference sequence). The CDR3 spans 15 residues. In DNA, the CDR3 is TGTGCCAGCACCGGAGCGGGAGGGCTGCTCATAGAGCAGTTCTTC. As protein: CASTGAGGLLIEQFF.

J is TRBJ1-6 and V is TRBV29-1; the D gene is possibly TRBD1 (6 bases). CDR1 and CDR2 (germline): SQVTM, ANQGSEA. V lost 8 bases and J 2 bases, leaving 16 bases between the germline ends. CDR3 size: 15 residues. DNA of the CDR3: TGCAGCTCCACAAACAGGGCCGCCTATAATTCACCCCTCCACTTT. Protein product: CSSTNRAAYNSPLHF.

CDR3 amino acids: CASSFLRASGGSYEQYF. In DNA, the CDR3 is TGTGCCAGCAGCTTCCTCCGCGCTAGCGGGGGGTCCTACGAGCAGTACTTC. This sequence joins TRBV7-9 and TRBJ2-7, with TRBD2 matching over 11 bases. J gave up 1 base and V 3 bases, and 8 bases lay outside the gene matches. The CDR3 is 17 amino acids. The germline V gene has CDR1 SEHNR and CDR2 FQNEAQ (reference sequence).

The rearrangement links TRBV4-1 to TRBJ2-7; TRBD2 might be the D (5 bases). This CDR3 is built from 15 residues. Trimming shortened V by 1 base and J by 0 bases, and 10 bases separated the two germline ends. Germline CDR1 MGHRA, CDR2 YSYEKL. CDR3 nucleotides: TGCGCCAGCAGCCAAGTTCGGGGAAGCTCCTACGAGCAGTACTTC. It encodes CASSQVRGSSYEQYF.